Listed here is a single T cell receptor (beta chain). This entry belongs to a study of blood T cell repertoires in COVID-19. The CDR3 is 14 residues long. The V end lost 4 bases, the J end lost 5 bases, and 15 bases lay between the germline ends. CDR1 and CDR2 from the germline V gene are SNHLY and FYNNEI. Only in-frame clones appear in the TCRdb table, and some are missing; sequencing was by immunoSEQ multiplex PCR. The sample carries approximately 90,000 clones, nearly 80% recorded once. The TCR sequence derives from a man between 65 and 85 years old with COVID-19, enrolled during active disease. Source material: peripheral blood. The chain uses TRBV2 and TRBJ2-7; TRBD2 might be the D (6 bases). This CDR3 is CASSGAHGGNEQYF. The CDR3 nucleotides are TGTGCCAGCAGTGGAGCCCATGGGGGGAACGAGCAGTACTTC.